This TCR beta chain is from a study of cytomegalovirus exposure and HLA in healthy donors. Study as a whole: According to later analysis, the same platform produced the roughly 130 validation and several hundred first-cohort repertoires.

The study's findings and limits: The listing of 150 or so TCR beta chains classed them as cytomegalovirus-associated.

Data came from immunoSEQ multiplex PCR; TCRdb stores just in-frame clones and leaves some out. Altogether 90,000 to 150,000 clones are present, 85% to 90% being singletons, with the ten largest covering about 6%. Note on this clone: Its antigen is as yet unknown.

CDR1 and CDR2 (germline): SGHRS, YFSETQ. The ends were cut back, 0 bases at V and 5 bases at J, with 14 bases in the middle. The CDR3 consists of 15 residues. Sequences were obtained from PBMCs. V usage is TRBV5-1 and J usage is TRBJ1-2; possibly TRBD1 for D (6 bases). The TCR comes from a woman aged 18-29 years in good health and CMV-seropositive. This CDR3 is CASSLAAGERYGYTF. The DNA of the CDR3 is TGCGCCAGCAGCTTGGCGGCAGGGGAGCGATATGGCTACACCTTC.